Presented here are 24 T cell receptor beta chains from one specimen sequenced in a study of chemoradiotherapy in HPV16-positive cancers. The data were produced by immunoSEQ multiplex PCR, yet TCRdb's version contains in-frame clones alone and is incomplete. Among approximately 15,000 clones listed, approximately 84% were seen once. This specimen was acquired from a patient who underwent chemoradiotherapy. The origin of the receptors is a human donor with HPV-associated anogenital cancer.

V and J are TRBV27 and TRBJ2-7; TRBD1 matches at 7 bases. CDR1 and CDR2 (germline): MNHEY, SMNVEV (reference sequence). This CDR3 has 17 residues. Trimming removed 3 bases from V and 3 bases from J; junction bases left unmatched: 14. The CDR3 DNA is TGTGCCAGCAGTTTTTCCAGGACAGGCTCCAATCTCTACGAGCAGTACTTC. The encoded protein is CASSFSRTGSNLYEQYF.

This chain connects TRBV27 to TRBJ2-7; TRBD2 agrees at 11 bases. There are 17 residues in the CDR3. Germline trimming cut 6 bases from V and 5 bases from J; bases unmatched to any gene: 15. Germline V gives CDR1 MNHEY, CDR2 SMNVEV (reference sequence). This chain's CDR3 is CASRTPGTETSGDEQYF. The CDR3 nucleotides read TGTGCCAGCAGAACTCCCGGGACAGAGACTAGCGGGGACGAGCAGTACTTC.

This chain joins TRBV4-1 and TRBJ2-3, with a weak D call TRBD1 (5 bases). The CDR3 has 15 amino acids. Trimming stripped 3 bases from V and 2 bases from J, with 12 bases between. Per the germline V gene, CDR1 is MGHRA and CDR2 is YSYEKL. CDR3 residues: CASSHLDRDTDTQYF. CDR3 in DNA: TGCGCCAGCAGCCACCTTGACAGAGACACAGATACGCAGTATTTT.

This chain joins TRBV6-6 and TRBJ2-4; TRBD2 matches 8 bases. Germline-derived CDR1 and CDR2 are MNHNY and SVGAGI (reference sequence). The CDR3 is 15 amino acids. The V gene end was trimmed by 8 bases and the J gene end by 11 bases; junction bases not matched to a gene: 17. Here the CDR3 DNA reads TGTGCCAGCGGAGCTGGCGGGGGGTCCCACTTCCTTCAGTACTTC. The encoded protein is CASGAGGGSHFLQYF.

The rearrangement joins TRBV4-2 to TRBJ1-2; weak D call: TRBD1 (5 bases). V dropped 2 bases and J dropped 8 bases, with 24 bases sitting between them. This CDR3 contains 17 residues. In germline, CDR1 is LGHNA, CDR2 YNFKEQ. Written as DNA, the CDR3 is TGTGCCAGCAGCCAACCGTTTAGAGGAGGGGAAATGCTCGGCTACACCTTC. Its translation: CASSQPFRGGEMLGYTF.

The genes are TRBV7-9 and TRBJ2-3; TRBD2 agrees at 7 bases. This CDR3 has 17 amino acids. CDR1 and CDR2 from the germline V gene are SEHNR and FQNEAQ (reference sequence). Losses at the gene ends were 0 bases for V and 3 bases for J; bases not matched to a gene: 9. The chain's CDR3 is CASSLAGGNEGTDTQYF. The CDR3 region has the DNA TGTGCCAGCAGCTTAGCGGGGGGGAATGAAGGGACAGATACGCAGTATTTT.

The chain joins TRBV27 to TRBJ1-2; TRBD1 agrees at 9 bases. V trimming: 7 bases; J trimming: 5 bases; junction bases outside the gene matches: 17. This CDR3 contains 17 residues. From germline, CDR1 is MNHEY and CDR2 SMNVEV (reference sequence). CDR3 residues: CASTQTGTGRRGYGYTF. The CDR3, as DNA: TGTGCCAGCACCCAGACCGGGACAGGGCGGCGGGGTTATGGCTACACCTTC.

The count of this clone is one. The chain carries TRBV5-6 and TRBJ2-3, with a possible D match to TRBD2 (6 bases). V was clipped by 5 bases and J by 3 bases, with 10 bases between them. Germline V gene lookup returns CDR1 SGHDT and CDR2 YYEEEE. The CDR3 contains 13 residues. In DNA form, the CDR3 reads TGTGCCAGCAGAACCGGAGGGACAGATACGCAGTATTTT. It is translated as CASRTGGTDTQYF. Looking up the rest from reference TRBV5-6 and TRBJ2-3 gives the full variable domain: DAGVTQSPTHLIKTRGQQVTLRCSPKSGHDTVSWYQQALGQGPQFIFQYYEEEERQRGNFPDRFSGHQFPNYSSELNVNALLLGDSALYLCASRTGGTDTQYFGPGTRLTVL.

V is TRBV6-6 and J is TRBJ1-6; weak D call: TRBD1 (6 bases). Deletions cut 8 bases from V and 4 bases from J, with 6 bases between. This CDR3 contains 12 residues. Germline-derived CDR1 and CDR2 are MNHNY and SVGAGI (reference sequence). CDR3 region: CASGQYNSPLHF. CDR3 sequence (DNA): TGTGCCAGCGGACAGTATAATTCACCCCTCCACTTT.

This chain links TRBV30 with TRBJ2-7; 10 nucleotides align to TRBD1. The germline V gene encodes CDR1 GTSNPN and CDR2 SVGIG (reference sequence). Trimming removed 2 bases from V and 1 base from J; junction bases left unmatched: 11. CDR3 length: 17 residues. The CDR3 region has the DNA TGTGCCTGGAGTCGGACAGGGGGGCCGTCGTGGTCCTACGAGCAGTACTTC. It specifies CAWSRTGGPSWSYEQYF.

The chain is built from TRBV7-9 and TRBJ1-1; the D gene is possibly TRBD1 (5 bases). The CDR3 covers 14 residues. Germline CDR1 reads SEHNR; CDR2 reads FQNEAQ (reference sequence). Trimming took off 5 bases at V and 4 bases at J, with 14 bases between the two ends. The CDR3 is CASSRGGGSTEAFF. The CDR3 bases are TGTGCCAGCAGCCGGGGGGGAGGGAGCACTGAAGCTTTCTTT.

The V gene is TRBV28, the J gene TRBJ2-1; D may be TRBD1 (7 bases). The CDR3 is made up of 15 amino acids. Trimming left V 7 bases short and J 7 bases short, with 20 bases between. Germline assignment: CDR1 MDHEN and CDR2 SYDVKM. The DNA of the CDR3 is TGTGCCAGCAAGGAGGGCTCAGGGGGAAGGAATGAGCAGTTCTTC. Translating it yields CASKEGSGGRNEQFF.

The chain couples TRBV9 to TRBJ2-3; 7 bases match TRBD1. V trimming: 6 bases; J trimming: 1 base; junction bases outside the gene matches: 2. In germline, CDR1 is SGDLS, CDR2 YYNGEE. The CDR3 covers 13 residues. Here the CDR3 reads CASNTGGTDTQYF. CDR3 nucleotide sequence: TGTGCCAGCAACACAGGGGGCACAGATACGCAGTATTTT.

This chain uses TRBV28 with TRBJ1-5; D is uncertain. The germline V gene encodes CDR1 MDHEN and CDR2 SYDVKM. The CDR3 consists of 14 residues. V lost 4 bases and J 2 bases, leaving 9 bases between the germline ends. Here the CDR3 reads CASSSYSGNQPQHF. In nucleotides, the CDR3 is TGTGCCAGCAGTTCATACAGCGGCAATCAGCCCCAGCATTTT.

The sample holds one count of this clone. The rearrangement joins TRBV11-2 to TRBJ1-3; 8 positions match TRBD1. The CDR3 has 18 amino acids. CDR1 and CDR2 from the germline V gene are SGHAT and FQNNGV. V lost 5 bases and J lost 10; bases outside the gene matches: 22. The CDR3 nucleotides are TGTGCCAGCAGCCAGGGTGGTCTTTCGAGACAGGGGATCAAGACCATATATTTT. Its translation: CASSQGGLSRQGIKTIYF.

This chain uses TRBV7-9 with TRBJ1-1, with 8 bases lining up with TRBD1. Germline V gene data show CDR1 as SEHNR and CDR2 as FQNEAQ (reference sequence). The J segment lost 1 base and the V segment lost 6 bases, leaving 7 bases of the junction unmatched. The CDR3 has 15 residues. The CDR3 sequence is CASSTTGTGNTEAFF. The CDR3 DNA reads as TGTGCCAGCAGTACCACCGGGACAGGGAACACTGAAGCTTTCTTT.

This clone occurred a few times. The chain recombines TRBV21-1 with TRBJ1-2; the DNA was not used to check the table's D call, TRBD1. TRBV21-1 has pseudogene status. The CDR3 contains 14 residues. CDR3 loop: CASSKGRASGGYTF. CDR3 nucleotide sequence: TGTGCCAGCAGCAAAGGCAGGGCATCAGGTGGCTACACCTTC.

The V and J genes are TRBV6-1 and TRBJ2-3; 9 nucleotides align to TRBD1. V shed 4 bases, J shed 8 bases, and the junction held 16 bases outside the gene matches. Germline loops: CDR1 MNHNS, CDR2 SASEGT. This CDR3 region has 17 residues. CDR3 bases: TGTGCCAGCAGTGCGAGAAAGTGGACAGGGGTACAGATTACGCAGTATTTT. As protein: CASSARKWTGVQITQYF.

The chain joins TRBV7-3 to TRBJ1-2; D remains unclear. The CDR3 is made up of 13 amino acids. Trimming pared 5 bases from V and 4 bases from J, leaving 11 bases between. The germline V gene has CDR1 SGHTA and CDR2 FQGTGA. CDR3 in amino acids: CASSEPAGYGYTF. In DNA form, the CDR3 reads TGTGCCAGCAGCGAGCCAGCGGGCTATGGCTACACCTTC.

Only a few counts were recorded for this clone. The chain is built from TRBV10-3 and TRBJ1-5, with a weak D call TRBD1 (5 bases). CDR3 size: 13 residues. Trimming shortened V by 9 bases and J by 0 bases, and 9 bases separated the two germline ends. CDR1 is ENHRY and CDR2 is SYGVKD in the germline V gene. CDR3 DNA: TGTGCCATATCGGACAATAGCAATCAGCCCCAGCATTTT. Translating gives CAISDNSNQPQHF.

The chain carries TRBV20-1 and TRBJ2-3; D not certain. Trimming removed 3 bases from V and 6 bases from J, with 4 bases in between. CDR1 and CDR2 from the germline V gene are DFQATT and SNEGSKA (reference sequence). The CDR3 has 10 residues. CDR3 in DNA: TGCAGTGCTAGGTCGGATACGCAGTATTTT. It translates to CSARSDTQYF.

This clone has just one count. The chain couples TRBV28 to TRBJ2-6, with 7 bases that match TRBD1. CDR1 MDHEN and CDR2 SYDVKM come from the germline V gene. The junction had 2 bases not matched to a gene; V was cut back by 5 bases and J by 1 base. The CDR3 length is 15 residues. The CDR3 DNA sequence: TGTGCCAGCAGTCCCAGGGGGTCTGGGGCCAACGTCCTGACTTTC. It specifies CASSPRGSGANVLTF.

The J gene is TRBJ2-7, the V gene TRBV7-2; unclear D gene. V lost 5 bases to trimming and J lost 0 bases, with 11 bases between them. The CDR3 runs 14 residues. CDR1 is SGHTA and CDR2 is FQGNSA in the germline V gene. The CDR3 sequence: CASSPRLTSYEQYF. In DNA, the CDR3 is TGTGCCAGCAGCCCCCGTCTTACCTCCTACGAGCAGTACTTC.

The count of this clone is one. V gene TRBV5-6 combines with J gene TRBJ2-2; no clear D gene. CDR1 SGHDT and CDR2 YYEEEE come from the germline V gene. The CDR3 sequence is 16 residues long. The V gene lost 0 bases and the J gene lost 5 bases, with 14 bases spanning the gap. The CDR3 nucleotides read TGTGCCAGCAGCTTGGAAGGCTTTCAGAGAACCGGGGAGCTGTTTTTT. Residues: CASSLEGFQRTGELFF.